What follows are 27 T cell receptor beta chains derived from one specimen sequenced in a study of T cell clones after liver transplantation. The repertoire was sequenced with immunoSEQ multiplex PCR; TCRdb's copy has only in-frame clones and lacks some. The data contain about 70,000 clones, approximately 80% of them singletons. Material: CD4+ T cells from blood, obtained 12 months after liver transplant. The receptors here all came from a human patient who received a liver transplant. Some T cells here may be from the graft donor.

CDR3 nucleotide sequence: TGTGCCAGCATCACCCCGGGGGGGGGCCCCACTGAAGCTTTCTTT. It yields the protein CASITPGGGPTEAFF. V usage is TRBV28 and J usage is TRBJ1-1, with D possibly being TRBD1 (6 bases). The CDR3 extends over 15 amino acids. Germline assignment: CDR1 MDHEN and CDR2 SYDVKM. V dropped 7 bases and J dropped 4 bases, with 19 bases sitting between them.

This sequence joins TRBV19 and TRBJ2-7; TRBD1 agrees at 8 bases. With 7 bases clipped from V and 5 bases from J, the junction kept 7 bases outside the gene matches. Germline V gene lookup returns CDR1 LNHDA and CDR2 SQIVND (reference sequence). The CDR3 loop spans 13 amino acids. The chain's CDR3 is CASTRTGSDEQYF. The CDR3, as DNA: TGTGCCAGTACGAGGACAGGGTCCGACGAGCAGTACTTC.

This chain uses TRBV6-5 with TRBJ1-2, with D perhaps TRBD1 (6 bases). Germline CDR1 and CDR2: MNHEY and SVGAGI. With 2 bases removed from V and 2 bases from J, the gap between germline ends came to 9 bases. This CDR3 has 14 amino acids. CDR3 region: CASSYLTGNYGYTF. The DNA of the CDR3 is TGTGCCAGCAGTTACCTGACAGGAAACTATGGCTACACCTTC.

The chain combines TRBV29-1 with TRBJ1-2, with D possibly matching TRBD1 (6 bases). The germline V gene has CDR1 SQVTM and CDR2 ANQGSEA. The CDR3 totals 13 residues. V shed 0 bases and J shed 4 bases, with 9 bases lying between them. CDR3 DNA: TGCAGCGTTGAAGAGACAGGCGTCTATGGCTACACCTTC. Its translation is CSVEETGVYGYTF.

The chain is built from TRBV25-1 and TRBJ2-1; D possibly uses TRBD1 or TRBD2 (5 bases each). Trimming took 4 bases from V and 4 from J, leaving 11 bases between them. In germline, CDR1 is MGHDK, CDR2 SYGVNS. This CDR3 comprises 14 residues. DNA of the CDR3: TGTGCCAGCAGTGCCGGGACGGAATACAATGAGCAGTTCTTC. Amino acids: CASSAGTEYNEQFF.

This clone was recorded a few times. This chain connects TRBV27 to TRBJ2-5; possibly TRBD2 for D (6 bases). The CDR3 consists of 13 residues. In germline, CDR1 is MNHEY, CDR2 SMNVEV (reference sequence). V was clipped by 3 bases and J by 7 bases, with 12 bases between them. The CDR3 region is CASSLSLGGTQYF. In DNA, the CDR3 is TGTGCCAGCAGTTTGAGTCTGGGGGGGACCCAGTACTTC.

The rearrangement uses TRBV25-1 and TRBJ2-7; TRBD1 is a possible D gene (7 bases). The CDR3 spans 13 residues. Germline-derived CDR1 and CDR2 are MGHDK and SYGVNS. V gave up 7 bases and J gave up 2 bases, with 12 bases separating them. The CDR3 here is CASKGRGAYEQYF. CDR3 nucleotides: TGTGCCAGCAAGGGCAGGGGGGCCTACGAGCAGTACTTC.

V usage is TRBV2 and J usage is TRBJ2-5, with 8 bases fitting TRBD1. Losses at the gene ends were 4 bases for V and 2 bases for J; bases not matched to a gene: 6. There are 15 residues in the CDR3. Germline V CDR1 and CDR2: SNHLY, FYNNEI. CDR3 sequence (DNA): TGTGCCAGCAGTGTACAAGGGACAGGACAAGAGACCCAGTACTTC. Its translation is CASSVQGTGQETQYF.

The V call is TRBV4-2, the J call TRBJ2-7; a weak D match, TRBD1 (6 bases). Between the trimmed V and J ends, which lost 4 bases and 0 bases, there was a span of 22 bases. The CDR3 is 18 amino acids. CDR1 and CDR2 from the germline V gene are LGHNA and YNFKEQ. CDR3 region: CASSLLYGTGTLSYEQYF. CDR3 DNA sequence: TGTGCCAGCAGCCTACTGTACGGAACCGGGACACTCTCCTACGAGCAGTACTTC.

The gene calls are TRBV19 and TRBJ2-1; the D gene is possibly TRBD2 (6 bases). From germline, CDR1 is LNHDA and CDR2 SQIVND (reference sequence). Trimming pared 5 bases from V and 5 bases from J, leaving 16 bases between. CDR3 size: 15 residues. In DNA, the CDR3 is TGTGCCAGTAGTTTCCGGGACTTCTTAAACAATGAGCAGTTCTTC. Its protein product is CASSFRDFLNNEQFF.

The V and J genes are TRBV11-2 and TRBJ1-2, with 7 bases fitting TRBD1. V gave up 4 bases and J gave up 2 bases; unmatched junction bases: 4. CDR3 length: 14 residues. Germline-derived CDR1 and CDR2 are SGHAT and FQNNGV. DNA of the CDR3: TGTGCCAGCAGCTCCTTACAGGGGAACTATGGCTACACCTTC. Its translation: CASSSLQGNYGYTF.

J is TRBJ2-7 and V is TRBV28; TRBD2 might be the D (7 bases). Per the germline V gene, CDR1 is MDHEN and CDR2 is SYDVKM. V was clipped by 6 bases and J by 7 bases, with 13 bases between them. There are 12 residues in the CDR3. This chain's CDR3 is CASRGGPREQYF. In nucleotides, the CDR3 is TGTGCCAGCAGGGGGGGGCCGAGGGAGCAGTACTTC.

V is TRBV15 and J is TRBJ2-1, with 14 nucleotides matching TRBD2. Germline V gene lookup returns CDR1 LNHNV and CDR2 YYDKDF (reference sequence). CDR3 size: 16 residues. After removal of 3 bases from V and 8 bases from J, the junction contained 6 bases not matched to a gene. The CDR3 region has the DNA TGTGCCACCAGCAGCAGACTAGCGGGAGGGCGGGATGAGCAGTTCTTC. Amino acid sequence: CATSSRLAGGRDEQFF.

J is TRBJ1-1 and V is TRBV5-1, with D hard to call. V was cut by 0 bases and J by 2 bases, with 14 bases left in between. CDR1 SGHRS and CDR2 YFSETQ come from the germline V gene. The CDR3 sequence is 16 residues long. The CDR3 is CASSLAGMGSNTEAFF. The CDR3, as DNA: TGCGCCAGCAGCTTGGCAGGAATGGGCAGTAACACTGAAGCTTTCTTT.

This clone was counted a few times. The genes are TRBV27 and TRBJ2-2; no definite D call. The CDR3 length is 13 residues. The germline V gene encodes CDR1 MNHEY and CDR2 SMNVEV (reference sequence). V dropped 5 bases and J dropped 2 bases, with 6 bases sitting between them. The CDR3 sequence: CASSGVNTGELFF. DNA of the CDR3: TGTGCCAGCAGTGGGGTAAACACCGGGGAGCTGTTTTTT.

In its sample, this clone was seen a few times. The rearrangement uses TRBV7-9 and TRBJ2-7; TRBD1 agrees at 8 bases. Germline values: CDR1 SEHNR, CDR2 FQNEAQ (reference sequence). The CDR3 has 14 amino acids. J lost 4 bases, V lost 4 bases, and 6 bases had no gene match. CDR3 nucleotide sequence: TGTGCCAGCAGCTATTCCGGACAGGGTTACGAGCAGTACTTC. It codes for CASSYSGQGYEQYF.

The chain links TRBV11-2 to TRBJ1-4, with 9 bases identical to TRBD1. Germline CDR1 SGHAT, CDR2 FQNNGV. The CDR3 has 15 residues. The V gene end was trimmed by 5 bases and the J gene end by 8 bases; junction bases not matched to a gene: 9. CDR3 nucleotides: TGTGCCAGCAGCCTCAACAGGGGGCGCCGAGAAAAACTGTTTTTT. Amino acid sequence: CASSLNRGRREKLFF.

The CDR3 nucleotides read TGTGCCATCAGTGAGCCTAGGACAGACGAGAGACAGCCCCAGCATTTT. Its protein is CAISEPRTDERQPQHF. The chain uses TRBV10-3 and TRBJ1-5; D may be TRBD1 (6 bases). This CDR3 region has 16 residues. Between the trimmed V and J ends, which lost 2 bases and 7 bases, there was a span of 18 bases. Germline V gene lookup returns CDR1 ENHRY and CDR2 SYGVKD.

This clone was picked up a small number of times. The chain employs TRBV5-1 and TRBJ2-7; 8 nucleotides align to TRBD2. The trim removed 10 bases at V and 2 bases at J, leaving 17 bases unmatched. The CDR3 totals 16 residues. From germline, CDR1 is SGHRS and CDR2 YFSETQ. For the CDR3, the DNA is TGCGCCTCCCACCCGGAGGGCGGGAGGAGAGCCTACGAGCAGTACTTC. Its translation is CASHPEGGRRAYEQYF.

This chain connects TRBV5-6 to TRBJ1-1; D not certain. V was trimmed by 1 base and J by 2 bases, leaving 0 bases between them. The germline V gene has CDR1 SGHDT and CDR2 YYEEEE. The CDR3 is 11 residues long. This chain's CDR3 is CASSLNTEAFF. Written as DNA, the CDR3 is TGTGCCAGCAGCTTGAACACTGAAGCTTTCTTT. Full variable domain (rest looked up from reference TRBV5-6 and TRBJ1-1): DAGVTQSPTHLIKTRGQQVTLRCSPKSGHDTVSWYQQALGQGPQFIFQYYEEEERQRGNFPDRFSGHQFPNYSSELNVNALLLGDSALYLCASSLNTEAFFGQGTRLTVV.

This clone occurred once. This rearrangement joins TRBV7-2 to TRBJ2-6; 9 bases align to TRBD1. Trimming cost V 6 bases and J 1 base; bases outside gene matches: 7. Germline assignment: CDR1 SGHTA and CDR2 FQGNSA. The CDR3 consists of 17 residues. CDR3 coding DNA: TGTGCCAGCAGTGCCCCGGGACAGGGATCTGGGGCCAACGTCCTGACTTTC. It specifies CASSAPGQGSGANVLTF.

The rearrangement joins TRBV13 to TRBJ2-1, with no clear D. This CDR3 has 13 residues. Germline V gene sequence: CDR1 PRHDT, CDR2 FYEKMQ (reference sequence). Trimming shortened V by 1 base and J by 6 bases, and 7 bases separated the two germline ends. DNA of the CDR3: TGTGCCAGCAGCTTAGACCGGATCAATGAGCAGTTCTTC. Translated: CASSLDRINEQFF.

This clone has only a few counts. The chain employs TRBV10-1 and TRBJ2-1; TRBD1 matches 9 bases. The CDR3 runs to 15 residues. The V and J ends lost 0 bases and 8 bases, in that order; junction bases with no gene match: 5. Germline-derived CDR1 and CDR2 are WNHNN and SYGVQD (reference sequence). The CDR3 is CASSESSDRGDEQFF. The DNA of the CDR3 is TGCGCCAGCAGTGAGTCCTCGGACAGGGGCGATGAGCAGTTCTTC.

This clone has more than one count but fewer than ten. The genes are TRBV2 and TRBJ2-7, with D uncertain. This CDR3 contains 12 residues. The V gene's germline CDR1 is SNHLY and CDR2 FYNNEI. Trimming left V 7 bases short and J 0 bases short, with 7 bases between. CDR3 sequence: CASKSDSYEQYF. The CDR3 DNA follows: TGTGCCAGCAAGTCAGACTCCTACGAGCAGTACTTC.

The J gene is TRBJ2-7, the V gene TRBV11-2; D not resolved. V was trimmed by 5 bases and J by 4 bases, leaving 6 bases between them. Germline V gives CDR1 SGHAT, CDR2 FQNNGV. This CDR3 has 11 residues. The CDR3 sequence: CASSPQYEQYF. CDR3 in DNA: TGTGCCAGCAGCCCCCAATACGAGCAGTACTTC. Full variable domain (outside the CDR3, taken from reference TRBV11-2 and TRBJ2-7): EAGVAQSPRYKIIEKRQSVAFWCNPISGHATLYWYQQILGQGPKLLIQFQNNGVVDDSQLPKDRFSAERLKGVDSTLKIQPAKLEDSAVYLCASSPQYEQYFGPGTRLTVT.

This sequence joins TRBV7-3 and TRBJ2-3, with a tentative D call TRBD2 (6 bases). V gave up 5 bases and J gave up 0 bases, with 12 bases separating them. The germline V gene has CDR1 SGHTA and CDR2 FQGTGA. The CDR3 runs to 15 residues. The CDR3 is CASSRRAASTDTQYF. DNA of the CDR3: TGTGCCAGCAGCCGGAGGGCAGCTAGCACAGATACGCAGTATTTT.

The V call is TRBV2, the J call TRBJ1-1, with a weak D call TRBD1 (6 bases). The germline gives CDR1 SNHLY, CDR2 FYNNEI. V gave up 6 bases and J gave up 1 base, with 18 bases separating them. This CDR3 is 16 amino acids long. The CDR3 reads CASRKPWTAKNTEAFF. The CDR3 DNA reads as TGTGCCAGCAGGAAACCCTGGACAGCCAAGAACACTGAAGCTTTCTTT. The full variable domain, in which reference TRBV2 and TRBJ1-1 provide the parts outside the CDR3, is EPEVTQTPSHQVTQMGQEVILRCVPISNHLYFYWYRQILGQKVEFLVSFYNNEISEKSEIFDDQFSVERPDGSNFTLKIRSTKLEDSAMYFCASRKPWTAKNTEAFFGQGTRLTVV.